A single sample is the source of the 2 T cell receptor beta chains below, sequenced in a study of beta chain features in type 1 diabetes. Their antigens remain unidentified. The study, taken as a whole, reports: Shortening that was moderate but significant affected the TCRB CDR3s of Type 1 diabetes patients in all four CD4+ subsets.

Sequencing targeted expressed TCRB transcripts, as all isolated RNA had been reverse transcribed. The protocol was immunoSEQ multiplex PCR, while the TCRdb copy is restricted to in-frame clones and leaves out a portion. The sample has some 660,000 clones, about 14% seen once. The sequencing sample was made of naive CD4+ T cells from blood. The receptors were sampled from a man between 18 and 35 years old with type 1 diabetes.

The sample holds a few counts of this clone. The rearrangement uses TRBV2 and TRBJ1-1; 9 bases fit TRBD1. Germline V CDR1 and CDR2: SNHLY, FYNNEI. Germline trimming cut 7 bases from V and 5 bases from J; bases unmatched to any gene: 8. The CDR3 extends over 14 amino acids. CDR3 in DNA: TGTGCCAGCAACCCGACAGGGGGGGATACTGAAGCTTTCTTT. Translating gives CASNPTGGDTEAFF.

This clone was recorded a few times. The chain combines TRBV6-1 with TRBJ2-5, with TRBD2 as a possible D gene (6 bases). Per germline, CDR1 MNHNS and CDR2 SASEGT. This CDR3 region has 14 residues. V was pared by 8 bases and J by 5 bases, with 18 bases between. The CDR3 is CASQRLAFGETQYF. In DNA, the CDR3 is TGTGCCAGCCAGCGTCTAGCGTTCGGGGAGACCCAGTACTTC.